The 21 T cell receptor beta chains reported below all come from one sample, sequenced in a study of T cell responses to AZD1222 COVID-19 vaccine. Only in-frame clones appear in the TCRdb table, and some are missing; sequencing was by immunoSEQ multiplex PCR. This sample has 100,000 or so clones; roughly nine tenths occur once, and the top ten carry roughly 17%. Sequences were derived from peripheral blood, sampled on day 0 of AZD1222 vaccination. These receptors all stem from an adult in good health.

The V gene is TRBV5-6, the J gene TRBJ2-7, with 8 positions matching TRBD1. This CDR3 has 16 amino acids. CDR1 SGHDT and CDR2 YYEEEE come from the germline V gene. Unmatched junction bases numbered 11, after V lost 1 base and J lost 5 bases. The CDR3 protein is CASSLPPDRVRNEQYF. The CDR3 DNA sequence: TGTGCCAGCAGCTTGCCCCCGGACAGGGTTCGGAACGAGCAGTACTTC. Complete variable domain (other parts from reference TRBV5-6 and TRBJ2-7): DAGVTQSPTHLIKTRGQQVTLRCSPKSGHDTVSWYQQALGQGPQFIFQYYEEEERQRGNFPDRFSGHQFPNYSSELNVNALLLGDSALYLCASSLPPDRVRNEQYFGPGTRLTVT.

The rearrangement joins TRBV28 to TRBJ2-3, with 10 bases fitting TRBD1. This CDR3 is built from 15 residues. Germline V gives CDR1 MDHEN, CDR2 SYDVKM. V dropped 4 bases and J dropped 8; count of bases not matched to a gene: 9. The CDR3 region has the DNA TGTGCCAGCAGTTCAGTACGGACAGGGGGTACTACGCAGTATTTT. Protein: CASSSVRTGGTTQYF.

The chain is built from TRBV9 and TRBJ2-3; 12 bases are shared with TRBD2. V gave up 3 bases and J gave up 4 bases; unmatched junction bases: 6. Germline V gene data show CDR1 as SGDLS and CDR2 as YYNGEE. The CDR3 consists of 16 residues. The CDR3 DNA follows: TGTGCCAGCAGCGCTAGCGGGGGGGCCGTCCCAGATACGCAGTATTTT. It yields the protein CASSASGGAVPDTQYF.

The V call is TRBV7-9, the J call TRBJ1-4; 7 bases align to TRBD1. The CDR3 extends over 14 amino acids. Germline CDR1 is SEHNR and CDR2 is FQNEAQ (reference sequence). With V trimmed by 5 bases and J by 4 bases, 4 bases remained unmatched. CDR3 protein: CASSPGTDNEKLFF. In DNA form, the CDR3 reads TGTGCCAGCAGCCCCGGGACAGATAATGAAAAACTGTTTTTT.

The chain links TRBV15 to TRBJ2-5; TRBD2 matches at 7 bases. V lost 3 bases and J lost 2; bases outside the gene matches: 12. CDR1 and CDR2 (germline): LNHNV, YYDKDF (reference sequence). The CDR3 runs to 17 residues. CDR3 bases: TGTGCCACCAGCAGCCTCTCTTGGGAGGGGATACAAGAGACCCAGTACTTC. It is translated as CATSSLSWEGIQETQYF.

CDR3 DNA: TGTGCCAGCACGGATATTTCCTACAATGAGCAGTTCTTC. It translates to CASTDISYNEQFF. The chain joins TRBV2 to TRBJ2-1; D unclear. Germline values: CDR1 SNHLY, CDR2 FYNNEI. Trimming pared 7 bases from V and 1 base from J, leaving 8 bases between. The CDR3 contains 13 residues.

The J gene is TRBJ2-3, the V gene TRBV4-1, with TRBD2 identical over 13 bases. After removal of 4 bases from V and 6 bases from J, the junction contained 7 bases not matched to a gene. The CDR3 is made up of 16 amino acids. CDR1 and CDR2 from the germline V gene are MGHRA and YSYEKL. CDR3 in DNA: TGCGCCAGCAGCCCCTGGACTAGCGGGGGATCGGATACGCAGTATTTT. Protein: CASSPWTSGGSDTQYF.

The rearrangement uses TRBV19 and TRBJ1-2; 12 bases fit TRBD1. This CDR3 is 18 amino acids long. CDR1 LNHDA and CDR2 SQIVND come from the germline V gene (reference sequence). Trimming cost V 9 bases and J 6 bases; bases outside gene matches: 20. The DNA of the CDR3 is TGTGCCAGCGAATTTAAGGTCATCGGGACAGGGGGCGAAAATGGCTACACCTTC. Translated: CASEFKVIGTGGENGYTF.

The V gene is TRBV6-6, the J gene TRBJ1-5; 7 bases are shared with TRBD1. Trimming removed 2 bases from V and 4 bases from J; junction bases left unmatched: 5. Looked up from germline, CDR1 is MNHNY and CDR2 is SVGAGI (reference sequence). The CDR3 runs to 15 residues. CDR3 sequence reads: CASSYEGARNQPQHF. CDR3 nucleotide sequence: TGTGCCAGCAGTTACGAGGGGGCGCGAAATCAGCCCCAGCATTTT.

CDR3 amino acids: CASSSGTGDNNSPLHF. The CDR3, as DNA: TGTGCCAGCTCATCCGGGACAGGTGACAATAATTCACCCCTCCACTTT. The rearrangement links TRBV18 to TRBJ1-6, with 8 bases that match TRBD1. The CDR3 loop spans 16 amino acids. V gave up 5 bases and J gave up 5 bases; unmatched junction bases: 8. Germline V CDR1 and CDR2: KGHSH, LQKENI. Filled out from reference TRBV18 and TRBJ1-6, the complete variable domain reads NAGVMQNPRHLVRRRGQEARLRCSPMKGHSHVYWYRQLPEEGLKFMVYLQKENIIDESGMPKERFSAEFPKEGPSILRIQQVVRGDSAAYFCASSSGTGDNNSPLHFGNGTRLTVT.

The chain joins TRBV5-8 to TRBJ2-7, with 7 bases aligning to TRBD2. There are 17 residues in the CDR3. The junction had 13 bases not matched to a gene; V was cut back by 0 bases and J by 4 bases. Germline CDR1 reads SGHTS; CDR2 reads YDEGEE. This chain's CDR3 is CASSLAVQAGRGYEQYF. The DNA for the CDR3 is TGTGCCAGCAGCTTGGCCGTTCAAGCAGGGCGGGGGTACGAGCAGTACTTC.

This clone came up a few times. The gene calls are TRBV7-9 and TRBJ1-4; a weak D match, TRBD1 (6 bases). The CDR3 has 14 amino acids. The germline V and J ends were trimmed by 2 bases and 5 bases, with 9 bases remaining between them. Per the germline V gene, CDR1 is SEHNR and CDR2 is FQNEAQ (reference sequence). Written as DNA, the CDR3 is TGTGCCAGCAGCTTATCAGGGGTGAATGAAAAACTGTTTTTT. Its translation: CASSLSGVNEKLFF.

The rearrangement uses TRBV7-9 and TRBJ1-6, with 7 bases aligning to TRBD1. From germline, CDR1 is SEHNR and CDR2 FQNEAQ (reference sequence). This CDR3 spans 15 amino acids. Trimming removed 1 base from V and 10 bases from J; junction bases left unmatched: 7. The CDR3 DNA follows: TGTGCCAGCAGCTTAGAAGAGACAGGGAAATCACCCCTCCACTTT. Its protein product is CASSLEETGKSPLHF.

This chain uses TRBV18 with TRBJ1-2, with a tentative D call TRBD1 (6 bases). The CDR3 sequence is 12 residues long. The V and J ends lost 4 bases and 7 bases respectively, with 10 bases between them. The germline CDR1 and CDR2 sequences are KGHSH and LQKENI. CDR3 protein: CASSQTGLGYTF. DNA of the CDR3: TGTGCCAGCTCACAAACAGGGCTTGGCTACACCTTC. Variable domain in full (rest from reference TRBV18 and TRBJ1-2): NAGVMQNPRHLVRRRGQEARLRCSPMKGHSHVYWYRQLPEEGLKFMVYLQKENIIDESGMPKERFSAEFPKEGPSILRIQQVVRGDSAAYFCASSQTGLGYTFGSGTRLTVV.

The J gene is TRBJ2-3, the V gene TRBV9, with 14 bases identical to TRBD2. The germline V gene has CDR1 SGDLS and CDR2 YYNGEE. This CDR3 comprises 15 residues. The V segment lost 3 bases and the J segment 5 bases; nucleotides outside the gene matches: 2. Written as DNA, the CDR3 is TGTGCCAGCAGCGCGACTAGCGGGAGGGGAGATACGCAGTATTTT. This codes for CASSATSGRGDTQYF.

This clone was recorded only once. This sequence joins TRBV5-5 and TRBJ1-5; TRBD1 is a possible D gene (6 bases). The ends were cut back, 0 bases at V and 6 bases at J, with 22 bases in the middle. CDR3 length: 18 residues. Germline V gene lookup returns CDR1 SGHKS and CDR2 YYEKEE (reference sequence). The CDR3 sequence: CASSLVAGASRTGQPQHF. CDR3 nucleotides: TGTGCCAGCAGCTTGGTGGCAGGGGCATCGCGAACGGGTCAGCCCCAGCATTTT. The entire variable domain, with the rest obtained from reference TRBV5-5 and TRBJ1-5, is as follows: DAGVTQSPTHLIKTRGQQVTLRCSPISGHKSVSWYQQVLGQGPQFIFQYYEKEERGRGNFPDRFSARQFPNYSSELNVNALLLGDSALYLCASSLVAGASRTGQPQHFGDGTRLSIL.

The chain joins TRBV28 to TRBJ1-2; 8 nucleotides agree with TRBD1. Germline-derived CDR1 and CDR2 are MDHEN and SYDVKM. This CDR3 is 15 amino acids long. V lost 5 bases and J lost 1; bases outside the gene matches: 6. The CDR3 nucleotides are TGTGCCAGCAGTACACAGGGGGGGGTTAACTATGGCTACACCTTC. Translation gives CASSTQGGVNYGYTF.

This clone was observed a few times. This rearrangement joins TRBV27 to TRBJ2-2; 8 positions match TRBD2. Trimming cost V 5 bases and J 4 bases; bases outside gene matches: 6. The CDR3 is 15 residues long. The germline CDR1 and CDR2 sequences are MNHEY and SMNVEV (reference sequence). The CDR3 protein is CASSPRGVSTGELFF. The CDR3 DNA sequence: TGTGCCAGCAGTCCGCGGGGGGTTTCCACCGGGGAGCTGTTTTTT.

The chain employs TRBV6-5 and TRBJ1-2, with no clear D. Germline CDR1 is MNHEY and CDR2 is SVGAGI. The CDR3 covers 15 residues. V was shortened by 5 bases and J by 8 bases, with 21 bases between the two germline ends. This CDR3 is CASSPREAITRGYTF. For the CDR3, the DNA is TGTGCCAGCAGTCCGCGGGAGGCAATCACGCGGGGCTACACCTTC.

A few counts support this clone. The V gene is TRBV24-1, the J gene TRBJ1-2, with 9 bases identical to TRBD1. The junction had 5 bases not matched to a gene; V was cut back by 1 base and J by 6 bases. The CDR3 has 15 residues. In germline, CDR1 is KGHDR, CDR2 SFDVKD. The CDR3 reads CATSDFYRGRNGYTF. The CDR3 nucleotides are TGTGCCACCAGTGATTTCTACAGGGGGCGGAATGGCTACACCTTC.

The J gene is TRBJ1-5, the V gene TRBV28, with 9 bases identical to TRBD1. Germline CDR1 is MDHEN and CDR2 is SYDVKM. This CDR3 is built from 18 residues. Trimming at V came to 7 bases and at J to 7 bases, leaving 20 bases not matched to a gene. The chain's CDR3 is CASMLIVGQGFLKQPQHF. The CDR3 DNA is TGTGCCAGCATGCTTATTGTGGGACAGGGCTTTCTAAAGCAGCCCCAGCATTTT. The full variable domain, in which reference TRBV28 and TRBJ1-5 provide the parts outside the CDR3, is DVKVTQSSRYLVKRTGEKVFLECVQDMDHENMFWYRQDPGLGLRLIYFSYDVKMKEKGDIPEGYSVSREKKERFSLILESASTNQTSMYLCASMLIVGQGFLKQPQHFGDGTRLSIL.